Listed below are T cell receptor beta chains from one sample, sequenced in a study of circulating tumor DNA in untreated peripheral T-cell lymphoma. Only in-frame clones appear in the TCRdb table, and some are missing; sequencing was by immunoSEQ multiplex PCR. The table records several hundred clones, around four fifths of them present only once. The sample taken for sequencing was cell-free DNA from blood serum. The receptors come from a human donor with peripheral T-cell lymphoma. Each CDR3 is given without its conserved first and last residue. Each record gives: J gene, CDR3 length, V gene, CDR3 protein.

J: TRBJ2-1; length: 12; V: TRBV19; CDR3: ASSIRTSMNEQF
J: TRBJ1-1; length: 13; V: TRBV9; CDR3: ASSVDRGRSTEAF
J: TRBJ1-6; length: 11; V: TRBV14; CDR3: ASSNSYNSPLH
J: TRBJ2-3; length: 13; V: TRBV27; CDR3: ASRTWGASTDTQY
J: TRBJ2-3; length: 9; V: TRBV10-3; CDR3: AISRTDTQY
J: TRBJ1-1; length: 12; V: TRBV7-8; CDR3: ASSNLNRNTEAF
J: TRBJ1-1; length: 11; V: TRBV5-1; CDR3: ASSPRQGSEAF
J: TRBJ2-7; length: 12; V: TRBV9; CDR3: ASSGGTLRGEQY
J: TRBJ1-6; length: 13; V: TRBV5-1; CDR3: ASSLGRVYNSPLH
J: TRBJ1-2; length: 11; V: TRBV27; CDR3: ASSLHPNYGYT
J: TRBJ2-2; length: 14; V: TRBV4-3; CDR3: ASSQGVAIRTGELF
J: TRBJ2-1; length: 15; V: TRBV18; CDR3: ASSPPGLAGGGDEQF
J: TRBJ1-5; length: 12; V: TRBV7-2; CDR3: ASSPFGGNQPQH
J: TRBJ1-1; length: 13; V: TRBV5-8; CDR3: ASSPQIVMNTEAF
J: TRBJ1-5; length: 12; V: TRBV28; CDR3: ASRGTPSNQPQH
J: TRBJ2-7; length: 14; V: TRBV9; CDR3: ASSVARGSPPYEQY